Below, one TCR beta chain is given with its context. Its target antigen remains unknown. No much larger clone exists at a distance of one base, and base qualities are not known. For the CD8 naive samples, CD45RO-negative cells were positively selected for CCR7, yielding a CD45RA+CCR7+ population from which TemRA cells were excluded. Donors were healthy HIV-negative adults with no recently reported acute infections or vaccinations. Only Caucasian adults living in Nashville, Tennessee, USA were represented among the donors. After blood collection by leukapheresis, PBMCs were isolated using Ficoll-Histopaque density gradient centrifugation and then cryopreserved in the vapor phase of liquid nitrogen. Analytical flow cytometry was used to check the purity and quantity of each magnetically sorted T cell population. Genomic DNA was isolated from every sorted fraction and measured by UV absorbance on a Nanodrop 2000c.

CDR1 and CDR2 (MNHNS, SASEGT) derive from the germline V gene. V and J lose 1 base and 5 bases, and a span of 6 bases separates them. The CDR3 goes from the cysteine to the phenylalanine over 13 residues. CDR3 DNA only is kept here, 39 bases in frame from base 1. This entry is derived from a study of shared clonotypes between healthy human individuals (dated by TCRdb to the early 2020s). Regarding the complete study: Three men and a couple of women, aged 18 to 49 years, made up the cohort. Each donor's leukapheresis produced roughly between roughly 0.94 and 9.5 billion PBMCs. For each donor, CD4 naive and CD4 memory were each given three plates, CD8 naive was given two plates, and CD8 memory was given one plate. The study deeply sequenced blood TCR repertoires of five healthy adults to estimate repertoire size and the extent of clonotype sharing between individuals. Different laboratories and diverse techniques were used to prepare libraries and sequence TCR repertoires, to increase sequencing depth and limit assay-specific biases.

Results and caveats for the whole study, not just this receptor: Because the study included only a small number of donors, the genetic and exposure-history diversity represented was limited. Sampling was limited to blood, and TCR repertoires in tissue likely differ from TCR repertoires in blood. Naive subsets generally had larger estimated clonotype richness than memory subsets did. Rarefaction of sorted-subset datasets indicated incomplete sequencing despite the large sequencing depth. Higher generation probabilities were observed for clonotypes shared by all four sorted-subset donors than for non-shared clonotypes. Pairwise subsampling led to the expectation that sequencing depth would affect the degree of clonotype sharing among donors. Sharing across a few donors was observed for roughly 5% of naive CD4, less than 4% of naive CD8, about 2.5% of memory CD4, and around 0.4% of memory CD8 clonotypes.

TCR CDR3 regions were amplified from genomic DNA by multiplex PCR using the deep immunoSEQ assay. Genomic DNA extracted from each cell subset was distributed evenly over all wells of several immunoSEQ 96-well plates, and each plate served as one replicate. For sorted subsets, each replicate PCR was loaded with 200 to 250 ng genomic DNA, equivalent to 25,000 to 30,000 T cell genomes. The purified libraries were quantified using a Qubit 3.0 fluorometer, sized with a Bioanalyzer 2100, and then quantified again using the KAPA Library Quantification kit. A separate single-read 150-cycle Illumina NextSeq 550 flow cell was used to sequence each immunoSEQ 96-well plate. Per the original workflow: Because only junctional sequences without quality scores were contained in the immunoSEQ output, filtering matching that applied to full-length reads could not be performed. Sequences were annotated with PyIR, a Python wrapper for IgBLAST v1.9, and V/J genes and CDR3 were assigned using IMGT germline references. Any read was removed if the V/J assignment was weak (E-value above 1e-6), the CDR3 was missing, or the read contained stop codons, out-of-frame junctions, or ambiguous translated residues. V3J clonotypes were defined as sequences sharing the same inferred V gene, J gene, and CDR3 amino acid sequence. Percentage overlap between repertoires was calculated by dividing the number of shared unique clonotypes by the size of the smaller repertoire. Repertoire richness was assessed with RTK rarefaction, the Chao1 estimator, and Recon v2.1 estimates of unobserved clonotypes. Generation probabilities were computed with OLGA for all TCRbeta clonotypes obtained by the gDNA method from several donors. TCRdb re-hosts the immuneACCESS table, in-frame sequences only. Its copies lack some clones; in the studies checked, an unresolved V gene accounts for under half of them, and the cause for the rest is not known. D and trimming were read from the DNA, whereas the V and J calls and clone size are those reported in that table. The sample has roughly 850,000 clones on record, roughly 96% of them singletons. Around 0.21% of the sample belongs to the ten largest clones.

Sequenced: naive CD8+ T cells sorted from blood. The intended sense of this specimen's cell subset or site label: CD45RA+CCR7+. The chain couples TRBV6-1 to TRBJ2-1, with no confident D gene call. The receptor's source is a man aged 25-40 years in good health. The CDR3 in this case is CASSEGTDNEQFF. The nucleotide sequence is given as TGTGCCAGCAGTGAAGGGACGGACAATGAGCAGTTCTTC.